The clone carrying this T cell receptor (beta chain) was detected ten times or more. What it binds is not known. This CDR3 spans 13 amino acids. Trimming cost V 5 bases and J 0 bases, with 4 bases left between them. TCRdb fed the reads into MiXCR, producing one record per CDR3 protein. The table records 830,000 or so distinct CDR3 sequences, over 25% of them present only once. The data were obtained in a study of T cell repertoires in cytomegalovirus infection. Across the study: Recently identified HLA-C-restricted CMV epitopes and well-studied HLA-B-restricted CMV epitopes were used by the study.

The study, taken as a whole, reports: There were HLA-C-restricted CMV-specific TCR beta clonotypes dominating the ex vivo response.

Material: cultured CD8+ T cells from PBMCs, obtained from culture after CMV antigen stimulation. The V and J genes are TRBV12-3 or TRBV12-4 and TRBJ2-2; D uncertain. The sequence was obtained from a human donor in good health (CMV status not recorded). Some clones in this sample may be carry-over from other donors' samples. CDR3 coding DNA: TGTGCCAGCAGTCACTCGAACACCGGGGAGCTGTTTTTT. Translating it yields CASSHSNTGELFF.